One sample yielded the 22 T cell receptor beta chains listed below, sequenced in a study of blood T cell repertoires in COVID-19. TCRdb's copy holds only in-frame clones and misses some; the assay was immunoSEQ multiplex PCR. The sample records 130,000 to 150,000 clones, around 80% being singletons. The sequencing input was peripheral blood. Every receptor here comes from a human donor with acute or convalescent COVID-19. The donor label of this sample is uncertain.

The chain has TRBV5-1 and TRBJ2-2, with 9 bases fitting TRBD2. This CDR3 has 16 residues. The germline CDR1 and CDR2 sequences are SGHRS and YFSETQ. V was pared by 5 bases and J by 0 bases, with 5 bases of the junction left unmatched. This chain's CDR3 is CASSSLAGTNTGELFF. Here the CDR3 DNA reads TGCGCCAGCAGTAGTCTAGCGGGGACGAACACCGGGGAGCTGTTTTTT.

The chain links TRBV6-5 to TRBJ1-2, with TRBD1 matching over 7 bases. The CDR3 is made up of 13 amino acids. V lost 6 bases, J lost 6 bases, and 7 bases stayed unmatched. Germline CDR1 and CDR2: MNHEY and SVGAGI. Written as DNA, the CDR3 is TGTGCCAGCAGATACACAGGGGAGGATGGCTACACCTTC. Encoded protein: CASRYTGEDGYTF.

V usage is TRBV2 and J usage is TRBJ1-6, with TRBD1 matching 7 bases. Unmatched junction bases numbered 9, after V lost 6 bases and J lost 10 bases. Germline CDR1 SNHLY, CDR2 FYNNEI. The length of the CDR3 is 14 residues. CDR3: CASRTGTARSPLHF. The CDR3, as DNA: TGTGCCAGCAGGACCGGGACAGCTCGATCACCCCTCCACTTT.

The V gene is TRBV7-9, the J gene TRBJ1-5, with TRBD1 identical over 8 bases. Germline lookup yields CDR1 SEHNR and CDR2 FQNEAQ (reference sequence). Unmatched junction bases numbered 10, after V lost 5 bases and J lost 4 bases. The CDR3 consists of 16 residues. CDR3 amino acids: CASSHSGTGLNQPQHF. The CDR3 DNA follows: TGTGCCAGCAGCCATTCCGGGACAGGCCTTAATCAGCCCCAGCATTTT.

This clone was seen only a few times. The chain is built from TRBV7-2 and TRBJ2-1, with 8 nucleotides matching TRBD2. Per germline, CDR1 SGHTA and CDR2 FQGNSA. This CDR3 region has 14 residues. V gave up 2 bases and J gave up 10 bases; unmatched junction bases: 7. The CDR3 DNA is TGTGCCAGCAGCTTAAGCGGGGGCCCGGGGGAGCAGTTCTTC. Residues: CASSLSGGPGEQFF.

This clone was picked up a small number of times. The CDR3 DNA is TGCGCCAGCAGCTTCGGTGAGGGCTATGAGCAGTTCTTC. Its translation: CASSFGEGYEQFF. The V and J genes are TRBV5-1 and TRBJ2-1, with D tentatively TRBD2 (5 bases). Germline V lookup: CDR1 SGHRS, CDR2 YFSETQ. The CDR3 sequence is 13 residues long. The germline V and J ends were trimmed by 2 bases and 8 bases, with 11 bases remaining between them.

The chain links TRBV6-1 to TRBJ1-5; TRBD1 matches 10 bases. Germline CDR1 and CDR2: MNHNS and SASEGT. The CDR3 is 20 residues long. J lost 0 bases, V lost 1 base, and 12 bases had no gene match. CDR3 in DNA: TGTGCCAGCAGTGAAGTGTTGGGGACAGGGGATTTTTTTAGCAATCAGCCCCAGCATTTT. Its protein is CASSEVLGTGDFFSNQPQHF.

This chain connects TRBV19 to TRBJ2-6; D gene unclear. Trimming cost V 6 bases and J 4 bases, with 16 bases left between them. The CDR3 runs to 16 residues. Germline V lookup: CDR1 LNHDA, CDR2 SQIVND (reference sequence). This CDR3 reads CASRSAGSTGANVLTF. DNA of the CDR3: TGTGCCAGTAGATCGGCAGGATCTACGGGGGCCAACGTCCTGACTTTC.

This rearrangement joins TRBV9 to TRBJ1-2, with TRBD1 matching 8 bases. The trim removed 0 bases at V and 7 bases at J, leaving 17 bases unmatched. The CDR3 totals 18 residues. Germline V gene data show CDR1 as SGDLS and CDR2 as YYNGEE. CDR3 protein: CASSVALRTGKGNGGYTF. CDR3 nucleotide sequence: TGTGCCAGCAGCGTAGCCCTGAGGACAGGGAAGGGGAACGGTGGCTACACCTTC.

This clone has a count of ten or more. The chain couples TRBV7-9 to TRBJ2-3; 9 nucleotides align to TRBD2. The CDR3 covers 16 residues. Germline CDR1 SEHNR, CDR2 FQNEAQ (reference sequence). The junction had 12 bases not matched to a gene; V was cut back by 9 bases and J by 2 bases. For the CDR3, the DNA is TGTGCCAGTCTCGAAGGAGCGGGGGGCCTCACAGATACGCAGTATTTT. Translating it yields CASLEGAGGLTDTQYF.

This chain connects TRBV12-5 to TRBJ1-3; D unresolved. Trimming took off 1 base at V and 2 bases at J, with 6 bases between the two ends. This CDR3 region has 14 residues. Germline V gene data show CDR1 as LGHNT and CDR2 as FRNRAP. The CDR3 loop reads CASGLGAPGNTIYF. The CDR3 DNA sequence: TGTGCTAGTGGTTTGGGAGCCCCTGGAAACACCATATATTTT.

J is TRBJ2-2 and V is TRBV12-5; 11 bases are a match to TRBD1. This CDR3 is 16 amino acids long. CDR1 LGHNT and CDR2 FRNRAP come from the germline V gene. Trimming at V came to 6 bases and at J to 6 bases, leaving 9 bases not matched to a gene. The CDR3: CASGTNTGQGAGELFF. CDR3 DNA: TGTGCTAGTGGCACGAACACGGGACAGGGGGCCGGGGAGCTGTTTTTT. Together with reference TRBV12-5 and TRBJ2-2, the CDR3 gives the full variable domain: DARVTQTPRHKVTEMGQEVTMRCQPILGHNTVFWYRQTMMQGLELLAYFRNRAPLDDSGMPKDRFSAEMPDATLATLKIQPSEPRDSAVYFCASGTNTGQGAGELFFGEGSRLTVL.

This chain connects TRBV19 to TRBJ1-3; D might be TRBD1 (5 bases). Trimming removed 6 bases from V and 0 bases from J, with 18 bases in between. The CDR3 runs to 17 residues. The germline CDR1 and CDR2 sequences are LNHDA and SQIVND (reference sequence). CDR3 nucleotides: TGTGCCAGTAGCCGACAACCAACCCAGGGCTCTGGAAACACCATATATTTT. Amino acid sequence: CASSRQPTQGSGNTIYF.

This clone is a singleton in its sample. The chain combines TRBV18 with TRBJ2-4, with 9 positions matching TRBD1. Germline assignment: CDR1 KGHSH and CDR2 LQKENI. The trim removed 4 bases at V and 2 bases at J, leaving 3 bases unmatched. This CDR3 has 15 residues. The CDR3 sequence: CASSRGTGTKNIQYF. CDR3 nucleotides: TGTGCCAGCTCACGCGGGACAGGGACCAAAAACATTCAGTACTTC.

The rearrangement uses TRBV29-1 and TRBJ1-1; tentative D call: TRBD1 (5 bases). V was shortened by 7 bases and J by 0 bases, with 9 bases between the two germline ends. The germline V gene has CDR1 SQVTM and CDR2 ANQGSEA. The CDR3 runs 12 residues. CDR3 coding DNA: TGCAGCGCCGGACACCTGAACACTGAAGCTTTCTTT. Translated, it gives CSAGHLNTEAFF.

CDR3 region: CASSEFRGQGDEKLFF. The CDR3 DNA sequence: TGTGCCAGCAGTGAATTTAGGGGACAGGGGGATGAAAAACTGTTTTTT. The gene calls are TRBV2 and TRBJ1-4, with 11 bases fitting TRBD1. V lost 2 bases to trimming and J lost 6 bases; unmatched junction nucleotides: 5. Germline values: CDR1 SNHLY, CDR2 FYNNEI. CDR3 length: 16 amino acids. The whole variable domain, remainder taken from reference TRBV2 and TRBJ1-4, is EPEVTQTPSHQVTQMGQEVILRCVPISNHLYFYWYRQILGQKVEFLVSFYNNEISEKSEIFDDQFSVERPDGSNFTLKIRSTKLEDSAMYFCASSEFRGQGDEKLFFGSGTQLSVL.

V usage is TRBV2 and J usage is TRBJ1-5; no clear D. Germline CDR1 is SNHLY and CDR2 is FYNNEI. Trimming pared 3 bases from V and 0 bases from J, leaving 6 bases between. This CDR3 region has 14 residues. The CDR3 protein is CASSDSYSNQPQHF. The CDR3 nucleotides are TGTGCCAGCAGTGACAGTTATAGCAATCAGCCCCAGCATTTT.

This sequence joins TRBV23-1 and TRBJ2-7; 9 nucleotides agree with TRBD1. Being an ORF, TRBV23-1 has a function that is uncertain. The J segment lost 4 bases and the V segment lost 10 bases, leaving 8 bases of the junction unmatched. The CDR3 length is 13 residues. The CDR3 spells CATRTGAEYEQYF. The CDR3 DNA is TGCGCCACCAGGACAGGGGCAGAGTACGAGCAGTACTTC.

V and J are TRBV7-2 and TRBJ1-3; 11 bases line up with TRBD1. After removal of 3 bases from V and 2 bases from J, the junction contained 12 bases not matched to a gene. Germline V CDR1 and CDR2: SGHTA, FQGNSA. The CDR3 extends over 19 amino acids. CDR3 sequence (DNA): TGTGCCAGCAGCTTCAGACCGGGACAGGGGGTTAAGGCTGGAAACACCATATATTTT. The encoded protein is CASSFRPGQGVKAGNTIYF.

The chain couples TRBV2 to TRBJ2-7, with D maybe TRBD1 (6 bases). Trimming cost V 6 bases and J 10 bases, with 16 bases left between them. CDR3 length: 12 amino acids. From germline, CDR1 is SNHLY and CDR2 FYNNEI. CDR3 loop: CASSSGQNSQYF. CDR3 nucleotides: TGTGCCAGCAGCTCTGGACAGAACTCACAGTACTTC.

This sequence joins TRBV7-9 and TRBJ2-5; a possible D gene is TRBD1 (6 bases). The germline V gene encodes CDR1 SEHNR and CDR2 FQNEAQ (reference sequence). CDR3 length: 15 amino acids. Between the trimmed V and J ends, which lost 5 bases and 0 bases, there was a span of 13 bases. The CDR3 here is CASSRTVGYQETQYF. The CDR3 nucleotides are TGTGCCAGCAGCCGGACAGTGGGGTACCAAGAGACCCAGTACTTC.

The genes are TRBV27 and TRBJ2-5, with 8 bases fitting TRBD2. The V segment lost 6 bases and the J segment 3 bases; nucleotides outside the gene matches: 6. The CDR3 consists of 14 residues. From germline, CDR1 is MNHEY and CDR2 SMNVEV (reference sequence). The CDR3 protein is CASRPPGLEETQYF. The CDR3 DNA reads as TGTGCCAGCAGACCCCCGGGACTAGAAGAGACCCAGTACTTC.